The T cell receptor beta chain described here comes from a study of cytomegalovirus exposure and HLA in healthy donors. The study ran its PCR with 60 Vbeta and 13 Jbeta primers. The repertoire was sequenced with immunoSEQ multiplex PCR; TCRdb's copy has only in-frame clones and lacks some. The table includes approximately 90,000 clones, under 85% detected once. CDR3 size: 16 residues. Germline CDR1 SGDLS, CDR2 YYNGEE. Trimming removed 3 bases at V and 5 bases at J, with 20 bases between. Material for sequencing was PBMCs. This TCR was recovered from a male donor in good health and CMV-seronegative. The rearrangement joins TRBV9 to TRBJ2-5; a weak D match, TRBD2 (6 bases). CDR3 nucleotide sequence: TGTGCCAGCAGCGGACCGCTTGGGCTAGCGATTGAGACCCAGTACTTC. This codes for CASSGPLGLAIETQYF.